These T cell receptor beta chains were read from a single sample in a study of CD8+ T cells in alopecia areata. Clones were read by immunoSEQ multiplex PCR, and TCRdb kept only the in-frame ones, dropping some. The sample lists more than 95,000 clones; over 55% were seen once. The material sequenced was CD4+ T cells sorted from blood, taken at week 4, from a patient treated with tofacitinib. All receptors derive from a human donor with alopecia areata. Both conserved end residues are trimmed from each CDR3.

v_call,j_call,cdr3_aa
TRBV30,TRBJ1-1,AWSVDPVLNTEAF
TRBV29-1,TRBJ2-5,SGDRAGQETQY
TRBV20-1,TRBJ1-1,RVANTEAF
TRBV6-5,TRBJ2-1,ASSYGRSSYNEQF
TRBV6-5,TRBJ1-6,ASASFSYNSPLH
TRBV9,TRBJ2-3,ASSPMGDTQY
TRBV30,TRBJ1-2,AWSGQFGYGYT
TRBV27,TRBJ2-5,ASSLSRDRGETQY
TRBV29-1,TRBJ2-5,SSTRGTYSETQY
TRBV27,TRBJ1-2,ASSLSRGVRGYT
TRBV5-1,TRBJ1-2,ASSRETGTASNYGYT
TRBV2,TRBJ1-2,ASSEQNYGYT
TRBV7-2,TRBJ2-7,ASSPRNGVRSNEQY
TRBV6-6,TRBJ2-3,ASRATAQGPDTQY
TRBV5-4,TRBJ2-3,ASSWGRSDTQY
TRBV5-4,TRBJ2-1,ASSLAGQGYNEQF
TRBV7-2,TRBJ2-2,ASSQGSGELF
TRBV7-9,TRBJ1-1,ASSSGLMNTEAF
TRBV29-1,TRBJ2-4,SAQLGGNIQY
TRBV30,TRBJ1-2,AWSVQRGRDGYT
TRBV18,TRBJ2-1,ASSPTSGNFYEQF
TRBV19,TRBJ1-2,ASASGSGGYT
TRBV29-1,TRBJ2-1,SLTELSNEQF
TRBV4-3,TRBJ2-7,ASSQDFGTSGTYEQY
TRBV29-1,TRBJ2-7,SVAGTSGSGPYEQY
TRBV19,TRBJ2-1,ASSDSHSSSYNEQF
TRBV30,TRBJ1-5,AWRRSRGGNQPQH
TRBV19,TRBJ2-5,ASSALTGETQY
TRBV7-2,TRBJ2-4,ASSLSRWDIQY
TRBV29-1,TRBJ1-5,SVSGQGPNQPQH
TRBV27,TRBJ1-6,ASAMVQRESSYNSPLH
TRBV11-2,TRBJ2-5,ASSLDYEETQY
TRBV18,TRBJ1-5,ASSPLGGRQPQH
TRBV10-3,TRBJ1-5,AIRGQADQPQH
TRBV5-1,TRBJ2-7,ASSLGQGPTQQY
TRBV30,TRBJ2-1,AWSEGTINEQF
TRBV4-1,TRBJ1-1,ASRLEVGGTEAF